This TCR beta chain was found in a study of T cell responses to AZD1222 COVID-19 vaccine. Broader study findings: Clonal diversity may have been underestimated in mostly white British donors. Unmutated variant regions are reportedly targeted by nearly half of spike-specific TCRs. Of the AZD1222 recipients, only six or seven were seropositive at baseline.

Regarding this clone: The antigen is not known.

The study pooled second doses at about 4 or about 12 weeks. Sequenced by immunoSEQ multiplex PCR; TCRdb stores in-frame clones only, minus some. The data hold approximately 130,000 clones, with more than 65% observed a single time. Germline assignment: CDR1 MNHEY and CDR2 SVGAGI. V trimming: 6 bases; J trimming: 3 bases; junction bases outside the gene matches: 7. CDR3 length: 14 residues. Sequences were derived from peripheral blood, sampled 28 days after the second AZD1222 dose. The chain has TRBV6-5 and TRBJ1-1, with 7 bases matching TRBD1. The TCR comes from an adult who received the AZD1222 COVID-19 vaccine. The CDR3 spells CASRGGDRDTEAFF. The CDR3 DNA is TGTGCCAGCAGGGGGGGAGACAGGGACACTGAAGCTTTCTTT.